A selection of T cell receptor beta chains follows, all from one sample in a study of T cells in narcolepsy. Profiled with immunoSEQ multiplex PCR; TCRdb holds only in-frame clones, not every one. This table has tens of thousands of clones, around three quarters appearing once. The sample comprised CD45RA- memory CD4+ T cells from PBMCs. All receptors come from a human donor with narcolepsy. The CDR3 runs from the conserved cysteine through the conserved F or W.

j_gene: TRBJ1-5
v_gene: TRBV7-2
CDR3aa: CASSQDSPSNQPQHF

j_gene: TRBJ2-3
v_gene: TRBV6-5
CDR3aa: CASRATSTDTQYF

j_gene: TRBJ2-3
v_gene: TRBV4-1
CDR3aa: CASSRSGQNTDTQYF

j_gene: TRBJ1-4
v_gene: TRBV2
CDR3aa: CASRLGVSTNEKLFF

j_gene: TRBJ2-7
v_gene: TRBV7-2
CDR3aa: CASRKTAGQGYEQYF

j_gene: TRBJ2-1
v_gene: TRBV2
CDR3aa: CASSKDIAYNEQFF

j_gene: TRBJ2-7
v_gene: TRBV7-8
CDR3aa: CASSPGTGAYEQYF

j_gene: TRBJ2-7
v_gene: TRBV11-2
CDR3aa: CASSRISYEQYF

j_gene: TRBJ1-6
v_gene: TRBV11-1
CDR3aa: CASSPDRTYNSPLHF

j_gene: TRBJ2-3
v_gene: TRBV2
CDR3aa: CASKAGTDTQYF

j_gene: TRBJ2-5
v_gene: TRBV11-3
CDR3aa: CASSLSAAQETQYF